This entry describes one T cell receptor beta chain. Its target antigen remains unknown. The sample holds no much larger clone one base away, and base qualities are not on file. The data are from a study of T cells in localized non-small cell lung cancer (dated by TCRdb to between 2020 and 2021). Study-level background: The study examined T cell repertoires in roughly 240 patients with early-stage NSCLC and compared tumors with uninvolved tumor-adjacent lungs. The mean age of the NSCLC patients was approximately 71 years, with 130 or so men and around 99 women. All 220 or so NSCLC patients in the cohort were treatment-naive and had localized lung tumors that were resected.

What the research found in general, with its limitations: Because of the exploratory design, TCR variables were selected using unadjusted p-values without false-discovery rate correction. Uninvolved tumor-adjacent lung showed the highest T cell clonality, higher than tumor, which suggests more focused antigenic responses in the uninvolved tumor-adjacent lung. Higher blood T cell density associated with longer overall survival, while higher adjacent-lung clonality associated with shorter survival. Of the top 100 tumor clones, a median of roughly 60 were detected in paired uninvolved adjacent lung; under 30 were also among that lung's top 100. Because multi-region sequencing of the tumors was not done, intratumor heterogeneity could not be ruled out.

At diagnosis, peripheral blood, uninvolved tumor-adjacent lung and tumor were collected and stored as a combination of fresh-frozen and FFPE material. For TCR repertoire profiling, blood samples were analyzed as peripheral blood mononuclear cells. Trimming removed 7 bases from V and 3 bases from J, leaving 12 bases between the germline ends. CDR1 and CDR2, looked up from the germline V gene, are ENHRY and SYGVKD. The CDR3 runs 13 amino acids, cysteine and phenylalanine included. Only the CDR3 DNA stays, 39 bases, in frame from base 1. TCR beta CDR3 regions were sequenced from DNA using the immunoSEQ Assay. From the authors' description of their analysis: To compute T cell density, TCR beta template counts were normalized to usable DNA, which was estimated by amplifying housekeeping genes. Using the preseqR package, richness was estimated by extrapolating to 120,000 templates for tissue samples and 400,000 templates for PBMC samples. Clonality was calculated as one minus Pielou's evenness. To identify tissue-enriched TCRs, differential abundance testing was run on productive amino-acid clonotypes with a minimum total count of 5 and an alpha of 0.1. The Jaccard Index and the Morisita Overlap Index were used to measure how much the repertoires overlapped between compartments. GLIPH clustered TCR beta CDR3s with public tetramer-defined viral CDR3s; viral motifs required at least three viral sequences plus V-gene enrichment. TCRdb obtained this table from immuneACCESS and retained in-frame rearrangements with V and J assigned. These tables miss some clones; where compared with another copy, unresolved V genes account for less than half of the shortfall, and the remainder is unexplained. Clonal size and the V and J genes are those of that table, whereas D and trimming came from the DNA. The sample table records 45,000 to 55,000 clones; approximately 75% of these occur just once. Clones ranked in the top ten supply approximately 16% of the sample.

The sample consisted of peripheral blood, taken before any cancer treatment. The source of this sequence is a man between 40 and 70 years old with stage I squamous cell lung carcinoma. The chain employs TRBV10-3 and TRBJ1-1; the D region possibly corresponds to TRBD1 (5 bases align). The CDR3 sequence is CAINRGDDTEAFF. The DNA is TGTGCCATCAATAGAGGGGATGACACTGAAGCTTTCTTT.